Below are 15 T cell receptor beta chains sequenced from a single sample in a study of T cell responses to AZD1222 COVID-19 vaccine. Using immunoSEQ multiplex PCR, the repertoire was profiled, and TCRdb retains in-frame clones only, with some absent. The sample lists 150,000 to 200,000 clones, about 91% seen once, with 11% in the top ten. Sequenced material: peripheral blood, taken 28 days after the second AZD1222 dose. These receptors originate from an adult who received the AZD1222 COVID-19 vaccine.

The J gene is TRBJ1-6, the V gene TRBV7-9; 10 bases are a match to TRBD1. With V trimmed by 5 bases and J by 7 bases, 5 bases remained unmatched. CDR3 length equals 15 residues. Germline V gene sequence: CDR1 SEHNR, CDR2 FQNEAQ (reference sequence). The CDR3 sequence is CASSRLGQGNSPLHF. The CDR3 DNA is TGTGCCAGCAGCCGCCTGGGACAGGGGAATTCACCCCTCCACTTT.

This chain uses TRBV5-1 with TRBJ2-2; possibly TRBD1 for D (5 bases). CDR3 size: 15 residues. With 5 bases removed from V and 2 bases from J, the gap between germline ends came to 13 bases. The germline CDR1 and CDR2 sequences are SGHRS and YFSETQ. The CDR3 DNA is TGCGCCAGCAGTCCCCTCCAGGGTAACACCGGGGAGCTGTTTTTT. Residues: CASSPLQGNTGELFF.

The chain couples TRBV2 to TRBJ2-7, with 9 bases matching TRBD1. The CDR3 runs 15 residues. CDR1 and CDR2 from the germline V gene are SNHLY and FYNNEI. The trim removed 3 bases at V and 2 bases at J, leaving 5 bases unmatched. DNA for the CDR3: TGTGCCAGCAGTGAGGGGACAGGGTGGACCTACGAGCAGTACTTC. Its protein is CASSEGTGWTYEQYF.

This clone came up once. V usage is TRBV6-2 or TRBV6-3 and J usage is TRBJ2-6; 7 bases map to TRBD1. CDR1 is MNHEY, CDR2 SVGEGT, per germline. The V gene end was trimmed by 4 bases and the J gene end by 0 bases; junction bases not matched to a gene: 0. The CDR3 runs to 15 residues. The CDR3 is CASSSGGSGANVLTF. In nucleotides, the CDR3 is TGTGCCAGCAGTTCAGGGGGCTCTGGGGCCAACGTCCTGACTTTC.

The DNA for the CDR3 is TGTGCCAGCAGTTTATCGAGATCGTACAGGGAACCTGAAGCTTTCTTT. As protein: CASSLSRSYREPEAFF. The chain joins TRBV27 to TRBJ1-1; TRBD1 might be the D (6 bases). Per germline, CDR1 MNHEY and CDR2 SMNVEV (reference sequence). This CDR3 spans 16 amino acids. Trimming removed 0 bases from V and 6 bases from J, with 17 bases in between.

The V call is TRBV7-9, the J call TRBJ2-1, with TRBD1 matching over 11 bases. V lost 5 bases, J lost 7 bases, and 4 bases stayed unmatched. CDR1 is SEHNR, CDR2 FQNEAQ, per germline (reference sequence). This CDR3 contains 14 residues. CDR3: CASSKGQGVNEQFF. In nucleotides, the CDR3 is TGTGCCAGCAGCAAGGGACAGGGGGTTAATGAGCAGTTCTTC.

About this clone itself: An end of the junction differs from the germline gene, which may be a read error. The V and J genes are TRBV19 and TRBJ1-1; possibly TRBD1 for D (6 bases). Per germline, CDR1 LNHDA and CDR2 SQIVND (reference sequence). The CDR3 is 15 amino acids. The CDR3 region is CASSRRTAGNPEAFF. CDR3 bases: TGTGCCAGTAGTAGGCGGACAGCAGGGAACCCTGAAGCTTTCTTT.

This sequence joins TRBV11-1 and TRBJ1-2; D is possibly TRBD1 (6 bases). V was shortened by 6 bases and J by 6 bases, with 23 bases between the two germline ends. CDR3 length equals 16 residues. Germline V gives CDR1 SGHAT, CDR2 FQDESV (reference sequence). CDR3 nucleotide sequence: TGTGCCAGCAGTTCATATCACAGTGCAGGGGATGATGGCTACACCTTC. Encoded protein: CASSSYHSAGDDGYTF.

This chain connects TRBV30 to TRBJ2-2; 9 bases are shared with TRBD1. This CDR3 has 17 amino acids. Trimming took 3 bases from V and 5 from J; bases not matched to a gene: 13. Germline CDR1 is GTSNPN and CDR2 is SVGIG (reference sequence). CDR3 nucleotides: TGTGCCTGGAGGCCGCGTACCGGGACAGGGCTAACCGGGGAGCTGTTTTTT. This sequence encodes CAWRPRTGTGLTGELFF.

The V and J genes are TRBV7-2 and TRBJ2-2; D gene ambiguous. The CDR3 extends over 15 amino acids. The V and J ends lost 5 bases and 4 bases respectively, with 14 bases between them. The V gene's germline CDR1 is SGHTA and CDR2 FQGNSA. The CDR3 sequence: CASSLSVPGTGELFF. The CDR3, as DNA: TGTGCCAGCAGCCTCAGCGTCCCGGGCACCGGGGAGCTGTTTTTT.

The gene calls are TRBV5-1 and TRBJ1-1, with 8 bases that match TRBD1. Germline loops: CDR1 SGHRS, CDR2 YFSETQ. Unmatched junction bases numbered 6, after V lost 4 bases and J lost 4 bases. CDR3 length: 14 residues. In DNA form, the CDR3 reads TGCGCCAGCAGCACCGGACAGGGCATCACTGAAGCTTTCTTT. This translates into CASSTGQGITEAFF.

The V and J genes are TRBV18 and TRBJ2-1; D gene uncertain. The CDR3 has 13 residues. Germline CDR1 KGHSH, CDR2 LQKENI. Trimming pared 0 bases from V and 6 bases from J, leaving 6 bases between. For the CDR3, the DNA is TGTGCCAGCTCACCACCTCCGGGCAATGAGCAGTTCTTC. Translated, it gives CASSPPPGNEQFF.

V is TRBV25-1 and J is TRBJ2-3; 8 positions agree with TRBD1. The ends lost 7 bases at V and 3 bases at J; junction bases unmatched: 6. CDR1 and CDR2 from the germline V gene are MGHDK and SYGVNS. The length of the CDR3 is 14 residues. CDR3 in DNA: TGTGCCAGCAACCAGGGGGCTGGAACAGATACGCAGTATTTT. Residues: CASNQGAGTDTQYF. Combining the CDR3 with reference TRBV25-1 and TRBJ2-3 gives the whole variable domain EADIYQTPRYLVIGTGKKITLECSQTMGHDKMYWYQQDPGMELHLIHYSYGVNSTEKGDLSSESTVSRIRTEHFPLTLESARPSHTSQYLCASNQGAGTDTQYFGPGTRLTVL.

This chain joins TRBV3-1 (or the pseudogene TRBV3-2) and TRBJ1-1, with no clear D. This CDR3 region has 14 residues. The V gene's germline CDR1 is LGHDT and CDR2 YNNKEL (reference sequence). The germline V and J ends were trimmed by 8 bases and 1 base, with 14 bases remaining between them. CDR3 DNA sequence: TGTGCCAGCGGGCTTTCGGTACAGAACACTGAAGCTTTCTTT. Translation: CASGLSVQNTEAFF.

The V and J genes are TRBV19 and TRBJ1-2; D is unresolved. In germline, CDR1 is LNHDA, CDR2 SQIVND (reference sequence). This CDR3 is 14 amino acids long. Trimming pared 5 bases from V and 4 bases from J, leaving 14 bases between. The CDR3 DNA sequence: TGTGCCAGTAGTCCGCCGGCCAGGCCCTATGGCTACACCTTC. Translating it yields CASSPPARPYGYTF.